This paragraph reports one T cell receptor (beta chain). Produced via immunoSEQ multiplex PCR; TCRdb's table is partial and in-frame only. The sample comprises 70,000 to 95,000 clones, nearly 95% of which are singletons, and 3.5% to 5% rests with the top ten. This record belongs to a study of blood T cell repertoires in COVID-19. The wider study: Donors in the United States, Italy and Spain gave samples during acute or convalescent COVID-19. PBMCs, B-cell-depleted T cells, or T cells provided the cDNA or gDNA that made up the material.

Germline lookup yields CDR1 SGHDT and CDR2 YYEEEE. CDR3 length equals 16 residues. J was trimmed by 3 bases and V by 0 bases; bases with no gene match: 3. The clonotype originates from a human donor with active COVID-19. The donor label of this sample is uncertain. The V call is TRBV5-6, the J call TRBJ2-2, with TRBD1 matching 9 bases. Sequences were obtained from peripheral blood. As DNA, the CDR3 is TGTGCCAGCAGCTTGGACAGGGGGCCGGACACCGGGGAGCTGTTTTTT. Its translation: CASSLDRGPDTGELFF.